The rows below give T cell receptor beta chains drawn from one sample of a study of identical twins. A single record per CDR3 protein comes from TCRdb applying MiXCR to the 5' RACE reads. The sample records a few hundred thousand distinct CDR3 sequences, roughly 8.7% being singletons. The sample was also linked to a second study, of yellow fever vaccine responses in identical twins.

Sequenced: CD8+ T cells sorted from blood. The receptors shown here come from a woman younger than 35 in good health. Both conserved end residues are part of each CDR3. Each record gives: V gene, J gene, D gene, clone size, CDR3 DNA, CDR3 protein. D genes are given only for firm matches. Some rows mark clone size as missing; the rest say once, few, many or name a class of expanded clone.

>TRBV11-2|TRBJ1-3|NA|NA
TGTGCCAGCAGCTTAAATCCGGCTGGAAACACCATATATTTT
CASSLNPAGNTIYF
>TRBV13|TRBJ2-2|TRBD2|few
TGTGCCAGCAGCTTACGACTAGCGGGGGGAATCTCCGGGGAGCTGTTTTTT
CASSLRLAGGISGELFF
>TRBV29-1|TRBJ2-7|NA|many
TGCAGCGTTGAGATCTATGGACATTCCTACGAGCAGTACTTC
CSVEIYGHSYEQYF
>TRBV3-1|TRBJ1-4|NA|NA
TGTGCCAGCAGCCAATTGGGGGCGTCTGAAAAACTGTTTTTT
CASSQLGASEKLFF
>TRBV10-1|TRBJ2-1|NA|NA
TGCGCCAGCAGTGAGTTGGGGGGCTGGGATGAGCAGTTCTTC
CASSELGGWDEQFF
>TRBV7-8|TRBJ2-7|NA|NA
TGTGCCAGCAGCTTAGCAGGATCAGGGGATTATTCCTACGAGCAGTACTTC
CASSLAGSGDYSYEQYF
>TRBV10-3|TRBJ2-1|NA|NA
TGTGCCATCAGTGGCGAAGTAGCTTTGGATGAGCAGTTCTTC
CAISGEVALDEQFF
>TRBV29-1|TRBJ2-3|NA|many
TGCAGCGTTGTGGGGGGAGTGACCCCTGGAGATACGCAGTATTTT
CSVVGGVTPGDTQYF
>TRBV15|TRBJ2-1|NA|many
TGTGCCACCAGCAGAGATTGGGACGAAGGGGATGAGCAGTTCTTC
CATSRDWDEGDEQFF
>TRBV6-2/TRBV6-3|TRBJ1-1|NA|many
TGTGCCAGCAGTTACGCAGCTGAAGCTTTCTTT
CASSYAAEAFF
>TRBV7-9|TRBJ2-7|NA|many
TGTGCCAGCAGCTTATTCCGAGGGAGTGGCTACGAGCAGTACTTC
CASSLFRGSGYEQYF
>TRBV15|TRBJ2-1|NA|few
TGTGCCACCAGCAGCGGGGTTGGTAGTGAGCAGTTCTTC
CATSSGVGSEQFF
>TRBV29-1|TRBJ1-4|NA|NA
TGCAGCGCGAAAAAGGACGGTGAAAAACTGTTTTTT
CSAKKDGEKLFF
>TRBV5-5|TRBJ2-7|NA|NA
TGTGCCAGCAGCTTGTCTTTAGCCTCCGAGCAGTACTTC
CASSLSLASEQYF
>TRBV29-1|TRBJ2-1|NA|few
TGCAGCGTCTGGGGGGACTCGACCTACAATGAGCAGTTCTTC
CSVWGDSTYNEQFF
>TRBV12-3/TRBV12-4|TRBJ2-3|NA|many
TGTGCCAGCAGTTTCGGGGGTTCAGATACGCAGTATTTT
CASSFGGSDTQYF
>TRBV4-1|TRBJ2-5|TRBD1|few
TGCGCCAGCAGCCTAGGGACAGCCCTCCAAGAGACCCAGTACTTC
CASSLGTALQETQYF